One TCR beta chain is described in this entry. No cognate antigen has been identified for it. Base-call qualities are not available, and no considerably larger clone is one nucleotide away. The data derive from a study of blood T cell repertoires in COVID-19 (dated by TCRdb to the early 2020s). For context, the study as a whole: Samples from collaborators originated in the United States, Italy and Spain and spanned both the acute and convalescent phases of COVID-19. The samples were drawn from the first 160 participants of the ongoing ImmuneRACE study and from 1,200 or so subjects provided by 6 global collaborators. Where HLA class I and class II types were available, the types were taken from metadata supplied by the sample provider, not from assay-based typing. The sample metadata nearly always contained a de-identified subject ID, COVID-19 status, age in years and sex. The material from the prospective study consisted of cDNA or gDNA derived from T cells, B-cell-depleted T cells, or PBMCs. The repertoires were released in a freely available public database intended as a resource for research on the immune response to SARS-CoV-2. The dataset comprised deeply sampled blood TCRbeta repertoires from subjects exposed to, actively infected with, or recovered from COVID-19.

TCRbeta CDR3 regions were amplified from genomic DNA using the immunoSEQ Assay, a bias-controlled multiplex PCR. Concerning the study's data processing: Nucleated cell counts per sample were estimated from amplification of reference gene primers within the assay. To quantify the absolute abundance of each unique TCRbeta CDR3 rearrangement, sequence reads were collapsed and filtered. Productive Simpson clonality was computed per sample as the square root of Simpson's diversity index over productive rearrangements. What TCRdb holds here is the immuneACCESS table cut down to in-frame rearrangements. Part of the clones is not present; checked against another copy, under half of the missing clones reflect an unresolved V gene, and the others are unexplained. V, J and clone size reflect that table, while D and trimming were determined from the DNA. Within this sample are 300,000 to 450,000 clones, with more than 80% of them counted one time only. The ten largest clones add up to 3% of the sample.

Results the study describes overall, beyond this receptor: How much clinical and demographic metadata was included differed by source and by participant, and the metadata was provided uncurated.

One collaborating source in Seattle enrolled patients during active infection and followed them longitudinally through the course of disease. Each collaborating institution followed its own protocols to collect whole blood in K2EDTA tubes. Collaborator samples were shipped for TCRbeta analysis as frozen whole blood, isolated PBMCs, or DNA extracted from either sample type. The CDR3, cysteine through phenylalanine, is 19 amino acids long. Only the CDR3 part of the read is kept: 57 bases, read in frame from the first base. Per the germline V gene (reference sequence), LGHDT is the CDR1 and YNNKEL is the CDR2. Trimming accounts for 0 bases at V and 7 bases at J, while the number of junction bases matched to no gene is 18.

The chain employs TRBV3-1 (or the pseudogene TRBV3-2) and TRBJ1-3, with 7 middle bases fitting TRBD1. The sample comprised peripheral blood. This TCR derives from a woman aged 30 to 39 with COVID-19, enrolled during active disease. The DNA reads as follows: TGTGCCAGCAGCCAAGAGACAAATACCAACAGGGGACTTGCCAACACCATATATTTT. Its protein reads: CASSQETNTNRGLANTIYF.